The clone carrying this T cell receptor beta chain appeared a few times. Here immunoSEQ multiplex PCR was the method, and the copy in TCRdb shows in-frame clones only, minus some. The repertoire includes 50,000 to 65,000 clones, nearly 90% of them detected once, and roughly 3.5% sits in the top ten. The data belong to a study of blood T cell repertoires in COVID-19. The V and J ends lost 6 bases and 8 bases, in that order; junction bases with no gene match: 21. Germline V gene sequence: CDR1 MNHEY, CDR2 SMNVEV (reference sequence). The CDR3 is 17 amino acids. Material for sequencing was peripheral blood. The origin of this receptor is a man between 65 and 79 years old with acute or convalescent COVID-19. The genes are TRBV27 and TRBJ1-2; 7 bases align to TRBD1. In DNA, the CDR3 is TGTGCCAGCAGCCAAAAAGCGAGACGGAACAGGGGCCGCGGCTACACCTTC. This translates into CASSQKARRNRGRGYTF.